The rows below give T cell receptor beta chains drawn from one sample of a study of identical twins. TCRdb recomputed calls from the 5' RACE reads with MiXCR, one row per CDR3 protein. The data show hundreds of thousands of distinct CDR3 sequences, 7.5% seen once. The same data also went into a second study, on yellow fever vaccine responses in identical twins.

What was sequenced was memory (CD45RO+) T cells sorted from blood. Receptors originate from a woman under 30 in good health. CDR3s include the opening cysteine and the closing phenylalanine or tryptophan. Each record gives: D gene, J gene, clone size, V gene, CDR3 DNA, CDR3 protein. A D gene is named only where the DNA matches it firmly. Rows may omit the clone size; those that give it use once, few, many or a size class.

d_gene: NA; j_gene: TRBJ2-1; abundance: NA; v_gene: TRBV11-3; CDR3nt: TGTGCCAGCAGCTTAGGGGGGGTAGGTGAGCAGTTCTTC; CDR3aa: CASSLGGVGEQFF
d_gene: TRBD2; j_gene: TRBJ2-5; abundance: NA; v_gene: TRBV9; CDR3nt: TGTGCCAGCAGCCTCTTTAGCGGGTACCAAGAGACCCAGTACTTC; CDR3aa: CASSLFSGYQETQYF
d_gene: NA; j_gene: TRBJ2-5; abundance: NA; v_gene: TRBV20-1; CDR3nt: TGCAGTGCTAGGTTACAGGGGAGGCATCAAGAGACCCAGTACTTC; CDR3aa: CSARLQGRHQETQYF
d_gene: TRBD2; j_gene: TRBJ2-5; abundance: few; v_gene: TRBV20-1; CDR3nt: TGCAGTGCAAGAAGAGGACTAGCGGGACAAGAGACCCAGTACTTC; CDR3aa: CSARRGLAGQETQYF
d_gene: TRBD1; j_gene: TRBJ2-1; abundance: few; v_gene: TRBV6-1; CDR3nt: TGTGCCAGCAGCACGACACAGGGGACGTTTCTTAATGAGCAGTTCTTC; CDR3aa: CASSTTQGTFLNEQFF
d_gene: TRBD1; j_gene: TRBJ2-2; abundance: many; v_gene: TRBV5-1; CDR3nt: TGCGCCAGCAGCTTGATGACAGGGGACCCCGGGGAGCTGTTTTTT; CDR3aa: CASSLMTGDPGELFF
d_gene: NA; j_gene: TRBJ2-5; abundance: NA; v_gene: TRBV27; CDR3nt: TGTGCCAGCAGCTACCGGGGGGCCCAAGAGACCCAGTACTTC; CDR3aa: CASSYRGAQETQYF
d_gene: TRBD1; j_gene: TRBJ2-7; abundance: few; v_gene: TRBV20-1; CDR3nt: TGCAGTGCTAGAGACGTATCTGGCGGGACAGGTATCTACGAGCAGTACTTC; CDR3aa: CSARDVSGGTGIYEQYF
d_gene: NA; j_gene: TRBJ1-1; abundance: many; v_gene: TRBV6-1; CDR3nt: TGTGCCAGCAGTCCTACCGGGACAAGGGACACTGAAGCTTTCTTT; CDR3aa: CASSPTGTRDTEAFF
d_gene: NA; j_gene: TRBJ2-7; abundance: NA; v_gene: TRBV5-6; CDR3nt: TGTGCCAGGGGCCGCGCGGGTTCCTACGAGCAGTACTTC; CDR3aa: CARGRAGSYEQYF
d_gene: TRBD1; j_gene: TRBJ2-1; abundance: few; v_gene: TRBV29-1; CDR3nt: TGCAGCGCCAGGGGCGTAGAGGGGGCTGGTAATGAGCAGTTCTTC; CDR3aa: CSARGVEGAGNEQFF
d_gene: NA; j_gene: TRBJ2-1; abundance: few; v_gene: TRBV4-1; CDR3nt: TGCGCCAGCAGCCAAATCGGAAGTGAGCAGTTCTTC; CDR3aa: CASSQIGSEQFF
d_gene: NA; j_gene: TRBJ1-2; abundance: NA; v_gene: TRBV9; CDR3nt: TGTGCCAGCAGCGTAGGAGGGGACTATGGCTACACCTTC; CDR3aa: CASSVGGDYGYTF
d_gene: TRBD1; j_gene: TRBJ2-5; abundance: many; v_gene: TRBV5-1; CDR3nt: TGCGCCAGCAATTCGGGACAGGTTGAAAGAGAGACCCAGTACTTC; CDR3aa: CASNSGQVERETQYF
d_gene: TRBD1; j_gene: TRBJ2-1; abundance: few; v_gene: TRBV9; CDR3nt: TGTGCCAGCAGCTACTTCGACAGGGGGCGCAACAATGAGCAGTTCTTC; CDR3aa: CASSYFDRGRNNEQFF
d_gene: TRBD2; j_gene: TRBJ2-5; abundance: NA; v_gene: TRBV7-8; CDR3nt: TGTGCCAGCAGCTTAGAAAGTAGGCTAGCGGGAGGGTGGACGGAGACCCAGTACTTC; CDR3aa: CASSLESRLAGGWTETQYF
d_gene: NA; j_gene: TRBJ2-1; abundance: NA; v_gene: TRBV20-1; CDR3nt: TGCAGTCAGGGGAAGGACCCCCAGGTCAGTGAGCAGTTCTTC; CDR3aa: CSQGKDPQVSEQFF
d_gene: NA; j_gene: TRBJ2-1; abundance: NA; v_gene: TRBV6-2/TRBV6-3; CDR3nt: TGTGCCAGCAGGCAAAACAGGGTGGATGAGCAGTTCTTC; CDR3aa: CASRQNRVDEQFF
d_gene: NA; j_gene: TRBJ2-5; abundance: many; v_gene: TRBV18; CDR3nt: TGTGCCAGCTCACCACCGACAGGTCAAGAGACCCAGTACTTC; CDR3aa: CASSPPTGQETQYF
d_gene: NA; j_gene: TRBJ2-7; abundance: many; v_gene: TRBV15; CDR3nt: TGTGCCACCAGCAGAGATGCAGGGACCTACGAGCAGTACTTC; CDR3aa: CATSRDAGTYEQYF
d_gene: NA; j_gene: TRBJ2-6; abundance: NA; v_gene: TRBV12-3/TRBV12-4; CDR3nt: TGTGCCAGCAGTTTCTTAGGGCGTGGGGCCAACGTCCTGACTTTC; CDR3aa: CASSFLGRGANVLTF
d_gene: NA; j_gene: TRBJ2-2; abundance: NA; v_gene: TRBV7-2; CDR3nt: TGTGCCAGCAGAAACGGGGCGAACACCGGGGAGCTGTTTTTT; CDR3aa: CASRNGANTGELFF
d_gene: NA; j_gene: TRBJ2-2; abundance: many; v_gene: TRBV20-1; CDR3nt: TGCAGTGCTAGAGTCCGCGGCGCGAACACCGGGGAGCTGTTTTTT; CDR3aa: CSARVRGANTGELFF
d_gene: TRBD2; j_gene: TRBJ2-4; abundance: many; v_gene: TRBV5-1; CDR3nt: TGCGCCAGCAGCTTGCTTTCGGGGACTAGCGGGAGAGAAAACATTCAGTACTTC; CDR3aa: CASSLLSGTSGRENIQYF
d_gene: NA; j_gene: TRBJ2-5; abundance: few; v_gene: TRBV4-3; CDR3nt: TGCGCCAGCAGCCAAGGAGGGGGGGTGGGAACCCAGTACTTC; CDR3aa: CASSQGGGVGTQYF
d_gene: NA; j_gene: TRBJ1-1; abundance: many; v_gene: TRBV29-1; CDR3nt: TGCAGCGCCCTTGAGGGAGGGGGGAGAACTGGTGAAGCTTTCTTT; CDR3aa: CSALEGGGRTGEAFF
d_gene: NA; j_gene: TRBJ2-7; abundance: few; v_gene: TRBV14; CDR3nt: TGTGCCAGCAGCCAATTTAGTGGGTCCACCTACGAGCAGTACTTC; CDR3aa: CASSQFSGSTYEQYF
d_gene: TRBD1; j_gene: TRBJ2-4; abundance: few; v_gene: TRBV3-1; CDR3nt: TGTGCCAGCAGCCAAGCCGGGACAGGACAAAACATTCAGTACTTC; CDR3aa: CASSQAGTGQNIQYF
d_gene: TRBD1; j_gene: TRBJ2-4; abundance: many; v_gene: TRBV12-3/TRBV12-4; CDR3nt: TGTGCCAGCAGCGCCTCGACAGGGGGGGTAAACATTCAGTACTTC; CDR3aa: CASSASTGGVNIQYF
d_gene: NA; j_gene: TRBJ2-1; abundance: few; v_gene: TRBV7-3; CDR3nt: TGTGCCAGCAGCCCTTCCGGGACTTTCTCTGGGAGGCGGTTCTTC; CDR3aa: CASSPSGTFSGRRFF
d_gene: TRBD2; j_gene: TRBJ2-3; abundance: few; v_gene: TRBV12-3/TRBV12-4; CDR3nt: TGTGCCAGCAGTTCCATGATAGCGGGGGGCACAGATACGCAGTATTTT; CDR3aa: CASSSMIAGGTDTQYF
d_gene: NA; j_gene: TRBJ2-1; abundance: few; v_gene: TRBV20-1; CDR3nt: TGCAGTGCTCTAGGGGCCGTACAGGGAAATGAGCAGTTCTTC; CDR3aa: CSALGAVQGNEQFF
d_gene: TRBD2; j_gene: TRBJ2-2; abundance: many; v_gene: TRBV5-1; CDR3nt: TGCGCCAGCAGCTCTCTAGCGGGGAGGAACACCGGGGAGCTGTTTTTT; CDR3aa: CASSSLAGRNTGELFF
d_gene: NA; j_gene: TRBJ1-1; abundance: few; v_gene: TRBV7-2; CDR3nt: TGTGCCAGCAGCTTATGGGCCCGGGGGACTGAAGCTTTCTTT; CDR3aa: CASSLWARGTEAFF
d_gene: TRBD1; j_gene: TRBJ2-3; abundance: NA; v_gene: TRBV20-1; CDR3nt: TGCAGTGGGACAGGGGGCACAGATACGCAGTATTTT; CDR3aa: CSGTGGTDTQYF
d_gene: TRBD1; j_gene: TRBJ1-4; abundance: NA; v_gene: TRBV7-2; CDR3nt: TGTGCCAGCAGCTTAGCGGGGGACAGGGGCTTTAATGAAAAACTGTTTTTT; CDR3aa: CASSLAGDRGFNEKLFF
d_gene: NA; j_gene: TRBJ2-1; abundance: few; v_gene: TRBV24-1; CDR3nt: TGTGCCACCAGTGATTTCCAGGGTGAGCAGTTCTTC; CDR3aa: CATSDFQGEQFF
d_gene: TRBD1; j_gene: TRBJ2-7; abundance: few; v_gene: TRBV7-8; CDR3nt: TGTGCCAGCAGCTTAGAAGGGACAGGGCGCGACGAGCAGTACTTC; CDR3aa: CASSLEGTGRDEQYF
d_gene: TRBD1; j_gene: TRBJ2-7; abundance: NA; v_gene: TRBV20-1; CDR3nt: TGCAGTACTTACGGGACAGGGTCCCACGAGCAGTACTTC; CDR3aa: CSTYGTGSHEQYF
d_gene: TRBD1; j_gene: TRBJ1-5; abundance: many; v_gene: TRBV20-1; CDR3nt: TGCAGTGCCGCGCTCAGGGGGAATCAGCCCCAGCATTTT; CDR3aa: CSAALRGNQPQHF
d_gene: TRBD2; j_gene: TRBJ2-2; abundance: NA; v_gene: TRBV3-1; CDR3nt: TGTGCCAGCAGCCTGAGGACTAGCCGTGACACCGGGGAGCTGTTTTTT; CDR3aa: CASSLRTSRDTGELFF
d_gene: NA; j_gene: TRBJ2-6; abundance: NA; v_gene: TRBV4-2; CDR3nt: TGTGCCAGCAGCCAAGAGCCTGGGGCCAACGTCCTGACTTTC; CDR3aa: CASSQEPGANVLTF
d_gene: NA; j_gene: TRBJ1-1; abundance: many; v_gene: TRBV4-1; CDR3nt: TGCGCCAGCAGCCCTCGAGGGGAGGGACTATCGGACACTGAAGCTTTCTTT; CDR3aa: CASSPRGEGLSDTEAFF